These 16 T cell receptor beta chains originate from one sample sequenced in a study of blood T cell repertoires in COVID-19. Sequencing was performed with immunoSEQ multiplex PCR; in TCRdb, only in-frame clones are kept and a portion is missing. The profile shows 130,000 or so clones, under 85% of them singletons. Sequencing was carried out using peripheral blood. The receptors originated from a human donor in a cohort sampled during active COVID-19.

The CDR3 DNA reads TGTGCCAGCAGCACTGTAGCGGGAGGGAATCCAGATACGCAGTATTTT. Translating it yields CASSTVAGGNPDTQYF. V usage is TRBV7-3 and J usage is TRBJ2-3, with 11 bases matching TRBD2. The germline gives CDR1 SGHTA, CDR2 FQGTGA. With 5 bases clipped from V and 4 bases from J, the junction kept 8 bases outside the gene matches. The CDR3 contains 16 residues.

The chain joins TRBV4-1 to TRBJ2-1, with D possibly TRBD2 on 6 matching bases. The germline V and J ends were trimmed by 5 bases and 10 bases, with 18 bases remaining between them. CDR3 size: 14 residues. From germline, CDR1 is MGHRA and CDR2 YSYEKL. The CDR3 nucleotides are TGCGCCAGCAGCAAACCTACCCGGGAGACCGAGCAGTTCTTC. This encodes CASSKPTRETEQFF.

This chain uses TRBV19 with TRBJ1-3; perhaps TRBD1 as D (6 bases). Germline lookup yields CDR1 LNHDA and CDR2 SQIVND (reference sequence). The CDR3 is made up of 13 amino acids. Between the trimmed V and J ends, which lost 10 bases and 2 bases, there was a span of 12 bases. CDR3 coding DNA: TGTGCCACCGGCAACAGGGCTGGAAACACCATATATTTT. Translating gives CATGNRAGNTIYF. The variable domain in full, with the rest retrieved from reference TRBV19 and TRBJ1-3, is DGGITQSPKYLFRKEGQNVTLSCEQNLNHDAMYWYRQDPGQGLRLIYYSQIVNDFQKGDIAEGYSVSREKKESFPLTVTSAQKNPTAFYLCATGNRAGNTIYFGEGSWLTVV.

The J gene is TRBJ1-4, the V gene TRBV28; 7 nucleotides line up with TRBD1. V gave up 2 bases and J gave up 0 bases; unmatched junction bases: 6. This CDR3 spans 17 amino acids. CDR1 MDHEN and CDR2 SYDVKM come from the germline V gene. The CDR3 nucleotides read TGTGCCAGCAGTTTAAGGACAGGACGAGCAACTAATGAAAAACTGTTTTTT. It yields the protein CASSLRTGRATNEKLFF.

The V gene is TRBV18, the J gene TRBJ2-3; 8 bases are a match to TRBD1. The V segment lost 4 bases and the J segment 4 bases; nucleotides outside the gene matches: 4. CDR3 length equals 14 residues. CDR1 is KGHSH and CDR2 is LQKENI in the germline V gene. CDR3 in amino acids: CASSLGQGADTQYF. As DNA, the CDR3 is TGTGCCAGCTCACTAGGACAGGGTGCAGATACGCAGTATTTT. Full variable domain (remainder filled in from reference TRBV18 and TRBJ2-3): NAGVMQNPRHLVRRRGQEARLRCSPMKGHSHVYWYRQLPEEGLKFMVYLQKENIIDESGMPKERFSAEFPKEGPSILRIQQVVRGDSAAYFCASSLGQGADTQYFGPGTRLTVL.

The V and J genes are TRBV11-2 and TRBJ1-2, with unresolved D. There are 14 residues in the CDR3. Trimming took 5 bases from V and 0 from J, leaving 10 bases between them. CDR1 and CDR2 from the germline V gene are SGHAT and FQNNGV. CDR3 protein: CASSAVRANYGYTF. In nucleotides, the CDR3 is TGTGCCAGCAGCGCCGTTCGAGCTAACTATGGCTACACCTTC.

The chain links TRBV5-1 to TRBJ2-3; TRBD2 might be the D (5 bases). The V gene's germline CDR1 is SGHRS and CDR2 YFSETQ. The CDR3 runs 15 residues. Deletions cut 5 bases from V and 0 bases from J, with 13 bases between. In DNA, the CDR3 is TGCGCCAGCAGTTCGCGGGCCTTGAGCACAGATACGCAGTATTTT. Protein product: CASSSRALSTDTQYF.

The CDR3 region has the DNA TGTGCCAGCAGCCAACTAGCGGGAGTGGGCGGGGAGCTGTTTTTT. Translated: CASSQLAGVGGELFF. The chain employs TRBV7-8 and TRBJ2-2; 11 bases line up with TRBD2. Trimming cost V 5 bases and J 7 bases; bases outside gene matches: 6. Germline lookup yields CDR1 SGHVS and CDR2 FQNEAQ. The CDR3 extends over 15 amino acids.

The CDR3 DNA follows: TGTGCCAGCAGCCAAAGGGGTGCGGGGCAGCCAAACTATGGCTACACCTTC. It translates to CASSQRGAGQPNYGYTF. The chain has TRBV3-1 (or the pseudogene TRBV3-2) and TRBJ1-2, with D possibly being TRBD1 (5 bases). Germline V lookup: CDR1 LGHDT, CDR2 YNNKEL (reference sequence). The CDR3 sequence is 17 residues long. Trimming took 2 bases from V and 2 from J, leaving 18 bases between them.

This clone turned up a few times. V gene TRBV24-1 combines with J gene TRBJ2-5; 7 positions match TRBD1. Per the germline V gene, CDR1 is KGHDR and CDR2 is SFDVKD. This CDR3 is built from 16 residues. Unmatched junction bases numbered 12, after V lost 4 bases and J lost 5 bases. CDR3 residues: CATSEFGQANWETQYF. The CDR3 DNA sequence: TGTGCCACCAGTGAATTTGGACAGGCGAATTGGGAGACCCAGTACTTC.

The rearrangement uses TRBV7-3 and TRBJ1-1; D unresolved. The germline V gene encodes CDR1 SGHTA and CDR2 FQGTGA. Trimming left V 5 bases short and J 10 bases short, with 17 bases between. This CDR3 contains 13 residues. CDR3 residues: CASSQTPLMRAFF. CDR3 DNA: TGTGCCAGCAGCCAAACCCCCCTTATGAGAGCTTTCTTT.

CDR3 sequence reads: CASSRLAGEYEQYF. The CDR3 DNA follows: TGTGCCAGCAGTAGGCTAGCGGGAGAATACGAGCAGTACTTC. The chain recombines TRBV6-2 or TRBV6-3 with TRBJ2-7, with TRBD2 matching 10 bases. J was trimmed by 4 bases and V by 5 bases; bases with no gene match: 5. From germline, CDR1 is MNHEY and CDR2 SVGEGT. This CDR3 contains 14 residues.

This sequence joins TRBV11-1 and TRBJ2-1; D is perhaps TRBD2 (5 bases). Trimming took off 0 bases at V and 2 bases at J, with 8 bases between the two ends. This CDR3 has 15 amino acids. Germline loops: CDR1 SGHAT, CDR2 FQDESV (reference sequence). The CDR3 DNA sequence: TGTGCCAGCAGCTTAGCGGGAGAACCCTACAATGAGCAGTTCTTC. Translating gives CASSLAGEPYNEQFF.

The rearrangement links TRBV7-2 to TRBJ2-1; no reliable D call. In germline, CDR1 is SGHTA, CDR2 FQGNSA. The germline V and J ends were trimmed by 3 bases and 6 bases, with 6 bases remaining between them. This CDR3 has 12 residues. CDR3 protein: CASSFSLNEQFF. For the CDR3, the DNA is TGTGCCAGCAGCTTTTCCCTCAATGAGCAGTTCTTC.

This chain links TRBV5-1 with TRBJ2-5; maybe TRBD1 (5 bases). This CDR3 is 15 amino acids long. Per the germline V gene, CDR1 is SGHRS and CDR2 is YFSETQ. V lost 0 bases to trimming and J lost 4 bases, with 13 bases between them. The CDR3 reads CASSLAPGSAETQYF. CDR3 nucleotides: TGCGCCAGCAGCTTGGCCCCAGGGTCGGCAGAGACCCAGTACTTC.

The chain is built from TRBV19 and TRBJ1-2, with D uncertain. CDR3 size: 13 residues. Trimming removed 6 bases from V and 1 base from J, with 9 bases in between. From germline, CDR1 is LNHDA and CDR2 SQIVND (reference sequence). The CDR3 loop is CASRSTNNYGYTF. DNA of the CDR3: TGTGCCAGTAGATCTACCAATAACTATGGCTACACCTTC. The variable domain in full, with the rest retrieved from reference TRBV19 and TRBJ1-2, is DGGITQSPKYLFRKEGQNVTLSCEQNLNHDAMYWYRQDPGQGLRLIYYSQIVNDFQKGDIAEGYSVSREKKESFPLTVTSAQKNPTAFYLCASRSTNNYGYTFGSGTRLTVV.